These 10 T cell receptor beta chains came from one sample sequenced in a study of identical twins. Via MiXCR, TCRdb re-called the 5' RACE reads, giving one row per CDR3 protein. This sample yields over 250,000 distinct CDR3 sequences, of which just under 9.5% are seen a single time; 6% to 8.5% belongs to the top ten. These data also featured in a second study, about yellow fever vaccine responses in identical twins.

What was sequenced was CD8+ T cells sorted from blood. Receptors were obtained from a woman aged 18-30 years in good health.

This clonotype was seen at least ten times. The chain joins TRBV14 to TRBJ2-1; the match to TRBD2 covers 8 bases. This CDR3 has 18 residues. Germline CDR1 reads SGHDN; CDR2 reads FVKESK. Trimming at V came to 4 bases and at J to 0 bases, leaving 11 bases not matched to a gene. The CDR3 loop is CASSPIRTSFPSYNEQFF. The DNA for the CDR3 is TGTGCCAGCAGCCCAATAAGGACTAGCTTTCCCTCCTACAATGAGCAGTTCTTC.

This clonotype showed up many times. V usage is TRBV5-6 and J usage is TRBJ1-5, with TRBD1 as a possible D gene (5 bases). This CDR3 spans 14 amino acids. V lost 4 bases and J 11 bases, leaving 19 bases between the germline ends. The germline V gene has CDR1 SGHDT and CDR2 YYEEEE. This CDR3 is CASSPRQSQMAQHF. CDR3 in DNA: TGTGCCAGCAGCCCAAGACAGAGTCAAATGGCCCAGCATTTT.

This chain joins TRBV7-2 and TRBJ2-1; D perhaps matches TRBD2 (5 bases). CDR1 and CDR2 from the germline V gene are SGHTA and FQGNSA. CDR3 length: 14 residues. Trimming removed 5 bases from V and 7 bases from J, with 15 bases in between. The CDR3 DNA follows: TGTGCCAGCAGCCCCTGGCGGACGGGAAATGAGCAGTTCTTC. This gives the protein CASSPWRTGNEQFF.

The chain employs TRBV29-1 and TRBJ1-1; TRBD1 is a possible D gene (5 bases). CDR3 size: 12 residues. Germline CDR1 SQVTM, CDR2 ANQGSEA. V lost 7 bases and J lost 3, with 12 bases in between. In DNA form, the CDR3 reads TGCAGCGCTGACAGTCGGGACACTGAAGCTTTCTTT. Its protein is CSADSRDTEAFF.

The chain has TRBV20-1 and TRBJ2-7, with D possibly being TRBD1 (6 bases). Germline loops: CDR1 DFQATT, CDR2 SNEGSKA (reference sequence). Trimming stripped 0 bases from V and 0 bases from J, with 15 bases between. There are 16 residues in the CDR3. The CDR3 DNA reads as TGCAGTGCTAGAGACGTGTCCAGGACAGCCTCCTACGAGCAGTACTTC. Its translation: CSARDVSRTASYEQYF.

V gene TRBV7-8 combines with J gene TRBJ2-1; the D is unclear. Deletions cut 2 bases from V and 5 bases from J, with 7 bases between. In germline, CDR1 is SGHVS, CDR2 FQNEAQ. CDR3 length: 13 residues. CDR3 nucleotide sequence: TGTGCCAGCAGCTTATGGTCCGACAATGAGCAGTTCTTC. Translating gives CASSLWSDNEQFF.

This clonotype was counted a single time. The chain is built from TRBV7-9 and TRBJ2-2, with D possibly called TRBD1 or TRBD2 (5 bases each). The germline V and J ends were trimmed by 5 bases and 1 base, with 8 bases remaining between them. Germline V gives CDR1 SEHNR, CDR2 FQNEAQ (reference sequence). The CDR3 is made up of 14 amino acids. The CDR3 DNA reads as TGTGCCAGCAGCCAGGGACGGAACACCGGGGAGCTGTTTTTT. Its protein product is CASSQGRNTGELFF.

This clonotype has at least ten counts. Written as DNA, the CDR3 is TGTGCCAGCACCCCCTGGTCGGGATCAACCTACGAGCAGTACTTC. Translating it yields CASTPWSGSTYEQYF. V usage is TRBV28 and J usage is TRBJ2-7; D may be TRBD2 (5 bases). Deletions cut 7 bases from V and 2 bases from J, with 18 bases between. The length of the CDR3 is 15 residues. Germline V gene data show CDR1 as MDHEN and CDR2 as SYDVKM.

In this sample, this clonotype turned up many times. In DNA form, the CDR3 reads TGTGCCAGCAGCTTAAGAGGGGACGGTTGGTCCACAGATACGCAGTATTTT. It specifies CASSLRGDGWSTDTQYF. V usage is TRBV7-9 and J usage is TRBJ2-3; D might be TRBD1 or TRBD2, each matching 5 bases. CDR1 SEHNR and CDR2 FQNEAQ come from the germline V gene (reference sequence). Trimming took 2 bases from V and 2 from J, leaving 17 bases between them. This CDR3 has 17 amino acids.

The J gene is TRBJ2-3, the V gene TRBV6-1; 14 nucleotides line up with TRBD2. Germline assignment: CDR1 MNHNS and CDR2 SASEGT. The CDR3 extends over 16 amino acids. Germline trimming cut 6 bases from V and 5 bases from J; bases unmatched to any gene: 7. The CDR3 is CASRETSGRAGDTQYF. CDR3 sequence (DNA): TGTGCCAGCAGGGAGACTAGCGGGAGGGCCGGAGATACGCAGTATTTT.